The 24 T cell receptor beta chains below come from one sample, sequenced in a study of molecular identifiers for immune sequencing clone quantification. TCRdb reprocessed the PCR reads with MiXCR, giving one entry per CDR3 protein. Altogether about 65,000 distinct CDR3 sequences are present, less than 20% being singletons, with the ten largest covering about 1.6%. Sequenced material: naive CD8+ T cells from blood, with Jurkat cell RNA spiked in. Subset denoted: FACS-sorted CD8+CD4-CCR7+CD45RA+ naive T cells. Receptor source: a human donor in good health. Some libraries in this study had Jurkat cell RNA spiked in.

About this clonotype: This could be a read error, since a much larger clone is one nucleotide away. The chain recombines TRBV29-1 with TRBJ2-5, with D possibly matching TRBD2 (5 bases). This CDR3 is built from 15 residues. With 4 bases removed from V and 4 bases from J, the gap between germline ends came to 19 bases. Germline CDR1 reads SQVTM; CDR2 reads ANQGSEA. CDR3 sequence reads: CSVVADGVNIETQYF. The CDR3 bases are TGCAGCGTTGTCGCCGACGGGGTTAACATAGAGACCCAGTACTTC.

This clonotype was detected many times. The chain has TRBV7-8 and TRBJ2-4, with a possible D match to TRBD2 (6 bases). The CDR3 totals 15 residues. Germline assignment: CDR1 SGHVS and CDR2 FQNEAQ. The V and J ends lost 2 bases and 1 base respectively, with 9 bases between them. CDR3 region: CASSLRGTAKNIQYF. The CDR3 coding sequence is TGTGCCAGCAGCTTACGGGGGACGGCCAAAAACATTCAGTACTTC.

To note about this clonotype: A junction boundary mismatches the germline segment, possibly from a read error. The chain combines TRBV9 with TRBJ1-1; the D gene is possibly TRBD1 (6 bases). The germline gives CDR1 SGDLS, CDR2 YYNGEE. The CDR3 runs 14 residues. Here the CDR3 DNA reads TGTGTCAGCAGCGTAGGTGGGGGCCGGACTGAAGCTTTCTTT. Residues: CVSSVGGGRTEAFF.

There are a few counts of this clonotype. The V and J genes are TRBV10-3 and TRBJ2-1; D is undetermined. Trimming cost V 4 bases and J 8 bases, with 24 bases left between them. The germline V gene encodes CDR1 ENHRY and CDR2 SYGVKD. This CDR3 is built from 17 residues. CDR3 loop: CAISVTVTHRLSDEQFF. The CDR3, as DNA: TGTGCCATCAGTGTAACAGTCACACACCGTTTATCCGATGAGCAGTTCTTC.

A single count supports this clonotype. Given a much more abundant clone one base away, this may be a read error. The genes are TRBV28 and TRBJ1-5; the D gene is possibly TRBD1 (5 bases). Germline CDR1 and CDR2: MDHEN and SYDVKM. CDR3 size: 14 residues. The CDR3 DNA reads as TGTGCCGGCAGTTTTAAGGCAGGGAATCAGCCCCAGCATTTT. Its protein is CAGSFKAGNQPQHF. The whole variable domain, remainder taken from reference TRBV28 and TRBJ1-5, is DVKVTQSSRYLVKRTGEKVFLECVQDMDHENMFWYRQDPGLGLRLIYFSYDVKMKEKGDIPEGYSVSREKKERFSLILESASTNQTSMYLCAGSFKAGNQPQHFGDGTRLSIL.

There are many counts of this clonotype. The CDR3 spells CASSLVEDYNEKLFF. The CDR3 DNA follows: TGTGCCAGCAGCTTGGTAGAAGATTATAATGAAAAACTGTTTTTT. V gene TRBV5-6 combines with J gene TRBJ1-4; D not resolved. Trimming removed 0 bases from V and 4 bases from J, with 10 bases in between. Germline V lookup: CDR1 SGHDT, CDR2 YYEEEE. This CDR3 contains 15 residues.

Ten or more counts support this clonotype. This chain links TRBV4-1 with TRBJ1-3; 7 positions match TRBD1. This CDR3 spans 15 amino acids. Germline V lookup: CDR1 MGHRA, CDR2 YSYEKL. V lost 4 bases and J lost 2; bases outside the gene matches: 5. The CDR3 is CASSLFGTAGNTIYF. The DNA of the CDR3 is TGCGCCAGCAGCCTCTTCGGGACAGCTGGAAACACCATATATTTT.

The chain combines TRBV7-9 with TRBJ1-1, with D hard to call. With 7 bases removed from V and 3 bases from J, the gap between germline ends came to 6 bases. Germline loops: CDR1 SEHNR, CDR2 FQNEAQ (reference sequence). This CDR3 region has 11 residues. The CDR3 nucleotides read TGTGCCAGCAACGATTACACTGAAGCTTTCTTT. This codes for CASNDYTEAFF.

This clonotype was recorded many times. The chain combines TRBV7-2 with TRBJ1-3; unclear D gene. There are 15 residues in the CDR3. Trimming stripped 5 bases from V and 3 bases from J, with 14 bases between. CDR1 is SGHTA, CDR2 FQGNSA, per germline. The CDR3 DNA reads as TGTGCCAGCAGCCCGAACCCCTCAAGTGGAAACACCATATATTTT. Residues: CASSPNPSSGNTIYF.

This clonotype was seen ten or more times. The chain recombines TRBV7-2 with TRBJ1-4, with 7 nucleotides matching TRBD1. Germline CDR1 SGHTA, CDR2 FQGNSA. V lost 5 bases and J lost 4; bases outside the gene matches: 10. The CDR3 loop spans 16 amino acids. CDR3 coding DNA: TGTGCCAGCAGCCCCCTCTGGACAGGCCTTAATGAAAAACTGTTTTTT. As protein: CASSPLWTGLNEKLFF.

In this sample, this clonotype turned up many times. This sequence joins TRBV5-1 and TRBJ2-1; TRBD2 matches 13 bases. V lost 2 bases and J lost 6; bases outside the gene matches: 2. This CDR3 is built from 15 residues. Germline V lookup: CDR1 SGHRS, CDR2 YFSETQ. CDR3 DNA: TGCGCCAGCAGCTTAACTAGCGGGAGGGCCAATGAGCAGTTCTTC. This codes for CASSLTSGRANEQFF.

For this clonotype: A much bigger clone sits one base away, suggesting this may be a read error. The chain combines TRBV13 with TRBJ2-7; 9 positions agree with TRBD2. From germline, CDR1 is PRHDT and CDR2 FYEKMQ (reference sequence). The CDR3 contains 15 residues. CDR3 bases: TGTGCCAGCAGCTCTGTAGCGGGAGCCCCCTACGAGCAGTGCTTC. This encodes CASSSVAGAPYEQCF.

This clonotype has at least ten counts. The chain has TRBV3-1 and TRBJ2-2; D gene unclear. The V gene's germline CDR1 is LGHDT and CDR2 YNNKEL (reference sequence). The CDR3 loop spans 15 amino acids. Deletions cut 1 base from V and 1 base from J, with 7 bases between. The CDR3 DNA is TGTGCCAGCAGCCAAGCGTGGGAGAACACCGGGGAGCTGTTTTTT. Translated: CASSQAWENTGELFF. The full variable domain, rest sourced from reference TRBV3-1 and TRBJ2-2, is DTAVSQTPKYLVTQMGNDKSIKCEQNLGHDTMYWYKQDSKKFLKIMFSYNNKELIINETVPNRFSPKSPDKAHLNLHINSLELGDSAVYFCASSQAWENTGELFFGEGSRLTVL.

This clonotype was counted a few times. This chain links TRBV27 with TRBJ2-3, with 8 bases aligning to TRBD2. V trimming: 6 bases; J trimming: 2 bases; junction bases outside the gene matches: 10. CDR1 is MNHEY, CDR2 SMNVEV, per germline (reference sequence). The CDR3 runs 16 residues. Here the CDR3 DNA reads TGTGCCAGCAGCTCGTTGGGCGGGAGGTCCACAGATACGCAGTATTTT. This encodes CASSSLGGRSTDTQYF.

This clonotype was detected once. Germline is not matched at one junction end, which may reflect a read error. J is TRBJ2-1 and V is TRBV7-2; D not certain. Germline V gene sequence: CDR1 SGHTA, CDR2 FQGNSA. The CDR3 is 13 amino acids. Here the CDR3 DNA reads TGTGCCAGCAGCTTAGTCGCCCCTAATGAGCAGCTCTTC. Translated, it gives CASSLVAPNEQLF.

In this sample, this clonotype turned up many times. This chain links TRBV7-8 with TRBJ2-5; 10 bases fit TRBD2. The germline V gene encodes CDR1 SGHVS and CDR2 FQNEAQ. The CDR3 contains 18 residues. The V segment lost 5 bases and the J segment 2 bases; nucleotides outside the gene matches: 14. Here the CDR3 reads CASSPGRVSGRTQETQYF. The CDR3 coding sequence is TGTGCCAGCAGCCCGGGTAGGGTTAGCGGGAGGACTCAAGAGACCCAGTACTTC. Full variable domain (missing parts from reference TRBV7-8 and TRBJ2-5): GAGVSQSPRYKVAKRGQDVALRCDPISGHVSLFWYQQALGQGPEFLTYFQNEAQLDKSGLPSDRFFAERPEGSVSTLKIQRTQQEDSAVYLCASSPGRVSGRTQETQYFGPGTRLLVL.

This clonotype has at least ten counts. CDR3 sequence (DNA): TGTGCCAGCAGCCACCCCCCGGGACAGGGGGCTTGGGGGGAGCTGTTTTTT. It codes for CASSHPPGQGAWGELFF. This sequence joins TRBV14 and TRBJ2-2; 12 bases map to TRBD1. This CDR3 is built from 17 residues. Germline V gene sequence: CDR1 SGHDN, CDR2 FVKESK. After removal of 3 bases from V and 8 bases from J, the junction contained 10 bases not matched to a gene.

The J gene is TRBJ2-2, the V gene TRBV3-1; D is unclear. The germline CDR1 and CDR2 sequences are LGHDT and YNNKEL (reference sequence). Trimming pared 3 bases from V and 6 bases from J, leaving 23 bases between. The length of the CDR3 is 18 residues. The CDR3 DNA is TGTGCCAGCAGCCACACAAAAACCACACGATCGAGCGCCGGGGAGCTGTTTTTT. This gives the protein CASSHTKTTRSSAGELFF.

The CDR3 DNA follows: TGTGCCAGCAGCTTAATAGGTGGGGGCACAGATACGCAGTATTTT. Amino acids: CASSLIGGGTDTQYF. This sequence joins TRBV7-3 and TRBJ2-3; D ambiguous. Trimming took off 1 base at V and 1 base at J, with 9 bases between the two ends. This CDR3 contains 15 residues. Germline lookup yields CDR1 SGHTA and CDR2 FQGTGA.

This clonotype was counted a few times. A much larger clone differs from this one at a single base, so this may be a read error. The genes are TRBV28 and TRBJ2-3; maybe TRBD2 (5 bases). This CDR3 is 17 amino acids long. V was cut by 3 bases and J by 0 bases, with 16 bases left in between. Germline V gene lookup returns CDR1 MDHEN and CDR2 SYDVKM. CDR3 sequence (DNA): TGTGCCAGCAGTTTCGGGGTTGGGCGGAGAAGCACAGATACGCAGTATTTT. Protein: CASSFGVGRRSTDTQYF.

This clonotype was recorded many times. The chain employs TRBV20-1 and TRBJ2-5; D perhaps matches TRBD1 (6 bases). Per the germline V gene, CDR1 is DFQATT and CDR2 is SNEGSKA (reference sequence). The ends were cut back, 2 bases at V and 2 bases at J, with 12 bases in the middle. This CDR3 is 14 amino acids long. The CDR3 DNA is TGCAGTGCTAGAACCGGGACATATCAAGAGACCCAGTACTTC. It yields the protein CSARTGTYQETQYF.

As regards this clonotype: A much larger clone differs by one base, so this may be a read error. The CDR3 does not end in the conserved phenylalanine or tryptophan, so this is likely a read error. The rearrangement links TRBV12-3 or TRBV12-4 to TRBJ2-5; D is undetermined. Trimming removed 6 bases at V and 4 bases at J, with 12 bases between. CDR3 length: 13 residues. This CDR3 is CASRPEARETQYS. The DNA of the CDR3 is TGTGCCAGCAGGCCCGAGGCGAGAGAGACCCAGTACTCC.

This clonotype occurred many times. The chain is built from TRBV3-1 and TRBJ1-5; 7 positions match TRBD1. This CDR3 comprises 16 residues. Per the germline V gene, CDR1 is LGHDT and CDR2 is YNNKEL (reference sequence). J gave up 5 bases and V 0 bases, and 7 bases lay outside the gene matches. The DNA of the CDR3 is TGTGCCAGCAGCCAAGACTTTGGGACAGATGATCAGCCCCAGCATTTT. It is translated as CASSQDFGTDDQPQHF.

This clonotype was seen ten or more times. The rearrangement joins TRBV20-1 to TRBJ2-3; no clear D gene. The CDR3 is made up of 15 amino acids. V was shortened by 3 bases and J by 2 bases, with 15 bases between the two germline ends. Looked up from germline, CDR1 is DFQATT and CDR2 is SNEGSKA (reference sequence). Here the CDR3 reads CSASSLVPITDTQYF. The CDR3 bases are TGCAGTGCTAGTTCCCTGGTTCCAATCACAGATACGCAGTATTTT.